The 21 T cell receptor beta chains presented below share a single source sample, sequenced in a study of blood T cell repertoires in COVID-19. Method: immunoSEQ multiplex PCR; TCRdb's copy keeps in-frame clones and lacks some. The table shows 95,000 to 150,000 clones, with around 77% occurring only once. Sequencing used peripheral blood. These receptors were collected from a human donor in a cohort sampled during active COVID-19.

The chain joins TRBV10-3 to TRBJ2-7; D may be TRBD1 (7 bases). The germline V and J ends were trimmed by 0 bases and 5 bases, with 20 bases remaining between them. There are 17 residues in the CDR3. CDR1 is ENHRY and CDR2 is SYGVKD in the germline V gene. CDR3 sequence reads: CAISESTGGGAVNEQYF. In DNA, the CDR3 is TGTGCCATCAGTGAGTCGACCGGAGGGGGCGCAGTAAACGAGCAGTACTTC.

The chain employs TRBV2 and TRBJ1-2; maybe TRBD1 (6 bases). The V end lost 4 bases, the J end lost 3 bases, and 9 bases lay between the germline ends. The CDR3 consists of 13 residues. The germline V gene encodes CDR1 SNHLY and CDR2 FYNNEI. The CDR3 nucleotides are TGTGCCAGCAGTGTGGGGGCTGACTATGGCTACACCTTC. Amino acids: CASSVGADYGYTF. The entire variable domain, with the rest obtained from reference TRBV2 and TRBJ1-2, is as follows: EPEVTQTPSHQVTQMGQEVILRCVPISNHLYFYWYRQILGQKVEFLVSFYNNEISEKSEIFDDQFSVERPDGSNFTLKIRSTKLEDSAMYFCASSVGADYGYTFGSGTRLTVV.

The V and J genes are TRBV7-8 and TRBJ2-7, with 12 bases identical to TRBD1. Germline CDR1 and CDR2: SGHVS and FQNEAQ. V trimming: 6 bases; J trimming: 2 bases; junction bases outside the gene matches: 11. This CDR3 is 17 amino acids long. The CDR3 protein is CASSYGSGTGGPYEQYF. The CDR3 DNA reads TGTGCCAGCAGTTATGGGAGTGGGACAGGGGGCCCCTACGAGCAGTACTTC.

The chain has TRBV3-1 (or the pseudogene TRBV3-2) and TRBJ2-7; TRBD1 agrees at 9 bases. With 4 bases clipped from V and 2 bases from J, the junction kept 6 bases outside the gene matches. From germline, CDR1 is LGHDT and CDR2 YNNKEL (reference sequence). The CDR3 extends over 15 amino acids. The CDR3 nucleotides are TGTGCCAGCAGCCCCTGGAGGACAGGGGCCTACGAGCAGTACTTC. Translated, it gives CASSPWRTGAYEQYF.

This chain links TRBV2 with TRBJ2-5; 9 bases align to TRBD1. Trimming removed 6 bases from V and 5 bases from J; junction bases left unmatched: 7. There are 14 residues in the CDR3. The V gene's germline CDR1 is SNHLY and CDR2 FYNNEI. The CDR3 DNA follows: TGTGCCAGCAGCTTACAGGGGGCGACGGAGACCCAGTACTTC. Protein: CASSLQGATETQYF.

CDR3 sequence reads: CASSRAVGGSDGYTF. The DNA of the CDR3 is TGTGCCAGCAGTCGCGCCGTTGGGGGGTCGGACGGCTACACCTTC. V and J are TRBV6-5 and TRBJ1-2; D perhaps matches TRBD1 (5 bases). V dropped 5 bases and J dropped 8 bases, with 21 bases sitting between them. Germline values: CDR1 MNHEY, CDR2 SVGAGI. The CDR3 has 15 amino acids.

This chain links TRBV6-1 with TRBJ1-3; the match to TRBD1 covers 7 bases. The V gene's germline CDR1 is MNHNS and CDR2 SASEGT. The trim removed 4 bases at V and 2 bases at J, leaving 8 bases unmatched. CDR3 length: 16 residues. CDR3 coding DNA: TGTGCCAGCAGTGCCCCGACAGGGCCCACTGGAAACACCATATATTTT. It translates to CASSAPTGPTGNTIYF.

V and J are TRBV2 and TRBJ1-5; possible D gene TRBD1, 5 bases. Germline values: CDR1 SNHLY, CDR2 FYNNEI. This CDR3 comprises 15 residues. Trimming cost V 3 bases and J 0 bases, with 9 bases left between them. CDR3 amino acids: CASSEGGASNQPQHF. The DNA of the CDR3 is TGTGCCAGCAGTGAGGGAGGGGCTAGCAATCAGCCCCAGCATTTT. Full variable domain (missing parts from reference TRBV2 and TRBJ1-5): EPEVTQTPSHQVTQMGQEVILRCVPISNHLYFYWYRQILGQKVEFLVSFYNNEISEKSEIFDDQFSVERPDGSNFTLKIRSTKLEDSAMYFCASSEGGASNQPQHFGDGTRLSIL.

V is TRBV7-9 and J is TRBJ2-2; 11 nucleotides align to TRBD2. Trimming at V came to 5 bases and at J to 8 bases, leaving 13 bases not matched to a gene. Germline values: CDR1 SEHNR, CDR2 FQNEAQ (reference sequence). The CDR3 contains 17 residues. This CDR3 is CASSQVRGLAGLGELFF. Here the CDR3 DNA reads TGTGCCAGCAGCCAAGTCCGTGGACTAGCGGGTCTAGGGGAGCTGTTTTTT.

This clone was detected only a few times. The CDR3 is CASSPGLASYEQYF. CDR3 bases: TGTGCCAGTAGTCCGGGACTAGCAAGCTACGAGCAGTACTTC. The rearrangement links TRBV19 to TRBJ2-7; 9 positions match TRBD2. Trimming removed 5 bases from V and 3 bases from J; junction bases left unmatched: 5. The CDR3 is 14 amino acids. CDR1 is LNHDA and CDR2 is SQIVND in the germline V gene (reference sequence).

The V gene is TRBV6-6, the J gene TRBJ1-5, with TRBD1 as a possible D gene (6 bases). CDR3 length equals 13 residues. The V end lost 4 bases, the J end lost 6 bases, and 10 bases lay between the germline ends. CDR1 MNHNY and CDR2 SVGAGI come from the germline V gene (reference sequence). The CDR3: CASSWGRSQPQHF. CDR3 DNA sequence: TGTGCCAGCAGTTGGGGGCGGAGTCAGCCCCAGCATTTT.

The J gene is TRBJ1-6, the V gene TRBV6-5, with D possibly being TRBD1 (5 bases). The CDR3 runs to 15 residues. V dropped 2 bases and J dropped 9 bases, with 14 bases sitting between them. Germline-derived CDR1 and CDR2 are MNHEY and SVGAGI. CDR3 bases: TGTGCCAGCAGTTACCGGCGGCAGGGTGGTTCACCCCTCCACTTT. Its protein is CASSYRRQGGSPLHF.

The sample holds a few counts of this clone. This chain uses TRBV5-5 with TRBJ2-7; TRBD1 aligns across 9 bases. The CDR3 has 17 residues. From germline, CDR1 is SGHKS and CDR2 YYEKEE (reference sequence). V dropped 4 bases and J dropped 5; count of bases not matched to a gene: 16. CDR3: CASSRTPDRTGADEQYF. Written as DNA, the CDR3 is TGTGCCAGCAGCCGCACGCCCGACCGGACAGGGGCGGACGAGCAGTACTTC.

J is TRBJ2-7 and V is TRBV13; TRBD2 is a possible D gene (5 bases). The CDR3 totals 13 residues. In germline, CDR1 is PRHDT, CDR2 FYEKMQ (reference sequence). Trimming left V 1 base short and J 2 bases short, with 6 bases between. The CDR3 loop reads CASSLVGTYEQYF. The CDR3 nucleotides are TGTGCCAGCAGCTTAGTCGGGACCTACGAGCAGTACTTC.

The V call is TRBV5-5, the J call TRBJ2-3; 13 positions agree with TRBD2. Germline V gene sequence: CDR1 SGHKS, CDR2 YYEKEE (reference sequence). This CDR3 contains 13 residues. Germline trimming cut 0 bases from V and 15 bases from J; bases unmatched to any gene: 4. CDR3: CASSLVTSGRSYF. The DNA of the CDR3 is TGTGCCAGCAGCTTGGTGACTAGCGGGAGGTCTTATTTT. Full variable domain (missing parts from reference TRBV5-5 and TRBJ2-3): DAGVTQSPTHLIKTRGQQVTLRCSPISGHKSVSWYQQVLGQGPQFIFQYYEKEERGRGNFPDRFSARQFPNYSSELNVNALLLGDSALYLCASSLVTSGRSYFGPGTRLTVL.

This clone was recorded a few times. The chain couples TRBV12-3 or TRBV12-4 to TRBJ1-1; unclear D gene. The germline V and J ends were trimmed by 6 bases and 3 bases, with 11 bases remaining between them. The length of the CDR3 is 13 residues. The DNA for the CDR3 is TGTGCCAGCAGCGGGGATCAAGACACTGAAGCTTTCTTT. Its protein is CASSGDQDTEAFF.

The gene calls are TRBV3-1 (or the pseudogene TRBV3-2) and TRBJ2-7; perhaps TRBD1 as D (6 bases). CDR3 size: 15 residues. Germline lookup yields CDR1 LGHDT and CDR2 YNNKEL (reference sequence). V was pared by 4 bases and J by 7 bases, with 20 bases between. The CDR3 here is CASSPHPATGGEQYF. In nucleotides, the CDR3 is TGTGCCAGCAGCCCACATCCTGCGACAGGCGGTGAGCAGTACTTC.

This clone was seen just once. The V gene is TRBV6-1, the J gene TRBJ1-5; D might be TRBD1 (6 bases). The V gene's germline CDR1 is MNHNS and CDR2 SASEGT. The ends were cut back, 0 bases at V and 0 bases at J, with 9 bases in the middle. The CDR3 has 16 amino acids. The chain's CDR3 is CASSEAGRGSNQPQHF. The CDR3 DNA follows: TGTGCCAGCAGTGAAGCGGGCAGGGGTAGCAATCAGCCCCAGCATTTT.

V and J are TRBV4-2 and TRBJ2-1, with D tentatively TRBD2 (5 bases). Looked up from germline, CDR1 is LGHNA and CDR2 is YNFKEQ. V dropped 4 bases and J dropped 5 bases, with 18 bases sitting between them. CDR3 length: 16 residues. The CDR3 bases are TGTGCCAGCAGCCGGAACCTAGGGAGTGGCCACAATGAGCAGTTCTTC. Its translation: CASSRNLGSGHNEQFF.

CDR3 coding DNA: TGTGCCAGCAGTTACGGTGCAGGGAAGGACTATGGCTACACCTTC. Translation gives CASSYGAGKDYGYTF. The chain joins TRBV6-5 to TRBJ1-2; tentatively, D is TRBD1 (5 bases). This CDR3 spans 15 amino acids. V lost 2 bases, J lost 3 bases, and 13 bases lay in between. Germline assignment: CDR1 MNHEY and CDR2 SVGAGI.

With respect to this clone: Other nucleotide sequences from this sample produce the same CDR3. The CDR3 sequence: CASSLGLANYEQYF. The CDR3 DNA reads TGTGCCAGCAGCCTCGGACTAGCGAATTACGAGCAGTACTTC. This chain joins TRBV5-4 and TRBJ2-7; TRBD2 aligns across 9 bases. There are 14 residues in the CDR3. Germline CDR1 SGHNT, CDR2 YYREEE (reference sequence). Germline trimming cut 4 bases from V and 4 bases from J; bases unmatched to any gene: 6. The complete variable domain, with remaining parts taken from reference TRBV5-4 and TRBJ2-7, reads ETGVTQSPTHLIKTRGQQVTLRCSSQSGHNTVSWYQQALGQGPQFIFQYYREEENGRGNFPPRFSGLQFPNYSSELNVNALELDDSALYLCASSLGLANYEQYFGPGTRLTVT.